These 28 T cell receptor beta chains share one sample of origin, sequenced in a study of OX40 agonist ivuxolimab in advanced cancers. Using immunoSEQ multiplex PCR, the repertoire was profiled, and TCRdb retains in-frame clones only, with some absent. This repertoire shows about 73,000 clones, about 90% found once; its top ten account for 0.4% to 0.65%. The source material was CD4+ or CD8+ T cells sorted from blood, sampled in a trial of the OX40 agonist ivuxolimab. The origin of the receptors is an adult with an advanced solid tumor such as melanoma, head and neck, liver or kidney cancer.

The chain has TRBV6-5 and TRBJ2-7; TRBD2 aligns across 12 bases. This CDR3 has 15 amino acids. V gave up 6 bases and J gave up 2 bases; unmatched junction bases: 5. Germline V lookup: CDR1 MNHEY, CDR2 SVGAGI. The CDR3 is CASSSLAGGPYEQYF. The CDR3 coding sequence is TGTGCCAGCAGCTCCCTAGCGGGAGGGCCCTACGAGCAGTACTTC.

The chain couples TRBV11-3 to TRBJ1-2; D not resolved. The CDR3 consists of 11 residues. Trimming removed 1 base at V and 5 bases at J, with 2 bases between. Germline V lookup: CDR1 SGHNT, CDR2 YENEEA. For the CDR3, the DNA is TGTGCCAGCAGCTTAGTTTATGGCTACACCTTC. Translated: CASSLVYGYTF.

V usage is TRBV9 and J usage is TRBJ2-1; TRBD2 aligns across 9 bases. There are 18 residues in the CDR3. Germline assignment: CDR1 SGDLS and CDR2 YYNGEE. V gave up 4 bases and J gave up 5 bases; unmatched junction bases: 16. In DNA form, the CDR3 reads TGTGCCAGCAGCTTGAGGCCCCATAGCGGGAGTCTGAACAATGAGCAGTTCTTC. Its translation: CASSLRPHSGSLNNEQFF.

CDR3 sequence reads: CASSRGQGYNEQFF. The CDR3 coding sequence is TGTGCCAGCAGCCGGGGACAGGGCTACAATGAGCAGTTCTTC. The chain employs TRBV4-2 and TRBJ2-1; TRBD1 matches at 9 bases. The CDR3 runs 14 residues. CDR1 is LGHNA and CDR2 is YNFKEQ in the germline V gene. Trimming removed 4 bases from V and 3 bases from J; junction bases left unmatched: 1.

Note on this clone: The sample has other DNA sequences that encode this CDR3 too. The chain recombines TRBV7-3 with TRBJ2-5; 7 bases align to TRBD1. V shed 2 bases, J shed 5 bases, and the junction held 5 bases outside the gene matches. CDR1 and CDR2 from the germline V gene are SGHTA and FQGTGA. This CDR3 has 14 amino acids. CDR3 region: CASSLVGGYETQYF. As DNA, the CDR3 is TGTGCCAGCAGCTTAGTAGGGGGCTACGAGACCCAGTACTTC.

The chain carries TRBV28 and TRBJ2-2; a possible D gene is TRBD1 (5 bases). Between the trimmed V and J ends, which lost 7 bases and 2 bases, there was a span of 17 bases. CDR1 is MDHEN, CDR2 SYDVKM, per germline. This CDR3 comprises 16 residues. CDR3 nucleotide sequence: TGTGCCAGCACCCCAGGGCTGGGCTCCAACACCGGGGAGCTGTTTTTT. Its protein is CASTPGLGSNTGELFF.

The chain couples TRBV7-3 to TRBJ2-1; 12 bases match TRBD2. The trim removed 5 bases at V and 8 bases at J, leaving 4 bases unmatched. The CDR3 consists of 14 residues. Per the germline V gene, CDR1 is SGHTA and CDR2 is FQGTGA. The CDR3 sequence is CASSQTSGSDEQFF. CDR3 nucleotides: TGTGCCAGCAGCCAGACTAGCGGGAGCGATGAGCAGTTCTTC.

V is TRBV30 and J is TRBJ1-2; weak D call: TRBD1 (6 bases). V gave up 7 bases and J gave up 4 bases, with 7 bases separating them. The germline gives CDR1 GTSNPN, CDR2 SVGIG (reference sequence). The CDR3 totals 10 residues. CDR3 in amino acids: CALQGYGYTF. CDR3 in DNA: TGTGCCTTACAGGGCTATGGCTACACCTTC.

The rearrangement joins TRBV5-6 to TRBJ2-3, with 12 bases aligning to TRBD2. Looked up from germline, CDR1 is SGHDT and CDR2 is YYEEEE. V lost 2 bases and J lost 3; bases outside the gene matches: 7. This CDR3 contains 17 residues. CDR3 nucleotides: TGTGCCAGCAGCTTACAAACAGGGACTAGCGGGACAGATACGCAGTATTTT. Its protein product is CASSLQTGTSGTDTQYF.

This chain connects TRBV19 to TRBJ1-2; possible D gene TRBD1, 5 bases. This CDR3 is 12 amino acids long. Germline CDR1 is LNHDA and CDR2 is SQIVND (reference sequence). Trimming took off 7 bases at V and 4 bases at J, with 10 bases between the two ends. The CDR3 DNA sequence: TGTGCCAGTAATACAGGCGCCTATGGCTACACCTTC. It is translated as CASNTGAYGYTF.

The chain employs TRBV6-1 and TRBJ2-7; 12 nucleotides align to TRBD2. V was clipped by 4 bases and J by 0 bases; unmatched bases: 1. The germline V gene encodes CDR1 MNHNS and CDR2 SASEGT. CDR3 length: 15 residues. CDR3 region: CASSATSGGSYEQYF. CDR3 DNA sequence: TGTGCCAGCAGTGCGACTAGCGGGGGCTCCTACGAGCAGTACTTC.

This chain uses TRBV20-1 with TRBJ2-1, with D perhaps matching TRBD1 or TRBD2 (6 bases each). The V end was cut by 6 bases, the J end by 8 bases, with 11 bases between. This CDR3 has 11 amino acids. CDR1 is DFQATT, CDR2 SNEGSKA, per germline (reference sequence). CDR3 sequence: CSAQRGDEQFF. In DNA, the CDR3 is TGCAGTGCCCAGAGGGGGGATGAGCAGTTCTTC.

In this sample, this clone turned up a few times. The chain links TRBV10-1 to TRBJ2-7; 10 nucleotides align to TRBD1. Trimming cost V 6 bases and J 2 bases; bases outside gene matches: 4. There are 14 residues in the CDR3. Germline V gene lookup returns CDR1 WNHNN and CDR2 SYGVQD (reference sequence). The CDR3 reads CASSSGQGAYEQYF. CDR3 nucleotide sequence: TGCGCCAGCAGCAGTGGACAGGGGGCCTACGAGCAGTACTTC.

The rearrangement uses TRBV18 and TRBJ1-5; D is possibly TRBD1 (6 bases). The CDR3 covers 14 residues. Germline V gives CDR1 KGHSH, CDR2 LQKENI. With 4 bases removed from V and 4 bases from J, the gap between germline ends came to 11 bases. CDR3 region: CASSQGGVNQPQHF. The CDR3 nucleotides read TGTGCCAGCTCACAGGGGGGGGTGAATCAGCCCCAGCATTTT.

The chain uses TRBV6-1 and TRBJ1-3; the D is unclear. Deletions cut 1 base from V and 3 bases from J, with 7 bases between. The CDR3 is 14 residues long. Germline CDR1 and CDR2: MNHNS and SASEGT. The CDR3 protein is CASSEVTFGNTIYF. Written as DNA, the CDR3 is TGTGCCAGCAGTGAAGTGACATTTGGAAACACCATATATTTT.

The CDR3 spells CASSASGEQFF. CDR3 sequence (DNA): TGTGCCAGCAGCGCGTCAGGTGAGCAGTTCTTC. The chain couples TRBV5-6 to TRBJ2-1; D is unclear. Looked up from germline, CDR1 is SGHDT and CDR2 is YYEEEE. Trimming pared 4 bases from V and 9 bases from J, leaving 8 bases between. The CDR3 length is 11 residues.

The chain has TRBV6-5 and TRBJ1-1; 7 bases fit TRBD1. Germline assignment: CDR1 MNHEY and CDR2 SVGAGI. This CDR3 has 15 amino acids. Trimming cost V 4 bases and J 4 bases; bases outside gene matches: 9. The CDR3 DNA sequence: TGTGCCAGCAGTTCTTCCAGGGGGAAGGTCACTGAAGCTTTCTTT. Protein product: CASSSSRGKVTEAFF.

This chain links TRBV5-1 with TRBJ1-1; D perhaps matches TRBD1 (6 bases). This CDR3 region has 16 residues. V was pared by 4 bases and J by 5 bases, with 21 bases between. Germline V gene lookup returns CDR1 SGHRS and CDR2 YFSETQ. CDR3 protein: CASSPGSGARGTEAFF. The CDR3 DNA reads as TGCGCCAGCAGCCCGGGGTCAGGGGCCCGGGGAACTGAAGCTTTCTTT. Based on the CDR3 plus reference TRBV5-1 and TRBJ1-1, the full variable domain is KAGVTQTPRYLIKTRGQQVTLSCSPISGHRSVSWYQQTPGQGLQFLFEYFSETQRNKGNFPGRFSGRQFSNSRSEMNVSTLELGDSALYLCASSPGSGARGTEAFFGQGTRLTVV.

The J gene is TRBJ1-4, the V gene TRBV5-8, with a weak D call TRBD1 (5 bases). V was clipped by 0 bases and J by 8 bases, with 8 bases between them. The CDR3 has 13 amino acids. The V gene's germline CDR1 is SGHTS and CDR2 YDEGEE. The CDR3 region is CASSLGRGEKLFF. The CDR3 coding sequence is TGTGCCAGCAGCTTGGGGAGGGGCGAAAAACTGTTTTTT.

The J gene is TRBJ1-2, the V gene TRBV10-3; 7 bases agree with TRBD1. V shed 6 bases, J shed 0 bases, and the junction held 4 bases outside the gene matches. The CDR3 loop spans 14 amino acids. From germline, CDR1 is ENHRY and CDR2 SYGVKD. The CDR3 sequence is CAISSQGANYGYTF. The DNA of the CDR3 is TGTGCCATCAGCTCGCAGGGGGCTAACTATGGCTACACCTTC.

This chain uses TRBV13 with TRBJ1-1; weak D call: TRBD1 (5 bases). CDR1 and CDR2 from the germline V gene are PRHDT and FYEKMQ (reference sequence). V was shortened by 6 bases and J by 5 bases, with 16 bases between the two germline ends. This CDR3 is 14 amino acids long. This CDR3 is CASRPLGRETEAFF. CDR3 sequence (DNA): TGTGCCAGCAGACCTCTGGGGCGCGAAACTGAAGCTTTCTTT.

The rearrangement joins TRBV5-1 to TRBJ2-1, with 10 nucleotides matching TRBD2. The CDR3 is made up of 16 amino acids. Trimming at V came to 0 bases and at J to 4 bases, leaving 4 bases not matched to a gene. The germline gives CDR1 SGHRS, CDR2 YFSETQ. CDR3 amino acids: CASSLVASGRYNEQFF. DNA of the CDR3: TGCGCCAGCAGCTTGGTCGCTAGCGGGAGATACAATGAGCAGTTCTTC. Combining the CDR3 with reference TRBV5-1 and TRBJ2-1 gives the whole variable domain KAGVTQTPRYLIKTRGQQVTLSCSPISGHRSVSWYQQTPGQGLQFLFEYFSETQRNKGNFPGRFSGRQFSNSRSEMNVSTLELGDSALYLCASSLVASGRYNEQFFGPGTRLTVL.

The rearrangement links TRBV5-5 to TRBJ2-7, with 7 bases that match TRBD1. The CDR3 consists of 15 residues. Germline assignment: CDR1 SGHKS and CDR2 YYEKEE (reference sequence). V shed 0 bases, J shed 2 bases, and the junction held 5 bases outside the gene matches. The CDR3 spells CASSLVTGAAYEQYF. The CDR3 DNA follows: TGTGCCAGCAGCTTGGTTACAGGGGCAGCCTACGAGCAGTACTTC.

CDR3 amino acids: CASSAQGYEQYF. The CDR3 DNA sequence: TGTGCCAGCAGTGCCCAGGGTTACGAGCAGTACTTC. The chain joins TRBV28 to TRBJ2-7; a possible D gene is TRBD1 (5 bases). Trimming removed 5 bases at V and 4 bases at J, with 9 bases between. Germline lookup yields CDR1 MDHEN and CDR2 SYDVKM. The CDR3 length is 12 residues.

This chain links TRBV30 with TRBJ1-2, with D unclear. Germline values: CDR1 GTSNPN, CDR2 SVGIG (reference sequence). The V gene lost 2 bases and the J gene lost 4 bases, with 11 bases spanning the gap. The CDR3 has 13 residues. The CDR3 coding sequence is TGTGCCTGGAGTTCCGGGCCAGTCTATGGCTACACCTTC. It translates to CAWSSGPVYGYTF.

The V gene is TRBV2, the J gene TRBJ2-7; the match to TRBD1 covers 11 bases. The germline gives CDR1 SNHLY, CDR2 FYNNEI. The junction had 4 bases not matched to a gene; V was cut back by 3 bases and J by 3 bases. There are 15 residues in the CDR3. The CDR3 loop reads CASSDRTGGGYEQYF. CDR3 nucleotides: TGTGCCAGCAGTGACAGGACAGGGGGCGGCTACGAGCAGTACTTC. The full variable domain, with the rest looked up from reference TRBV2 and TRBJ2-7, is EPEVTQTPSHQVTQMGQEVILRCVPISNHLYFYWYRQILGQKVEFLVSFYNNEISEKSEIFDDQFSVERPDGSNFTLKIRSTKLEDSAMYFCASSDRTGGGYEQYFGPGTRLTVT.

V and J are TRBV28 and TRBJ2-7; 7 positions agree with TRBD1. This CDR3 contains 15 residues. V was pared by 4 bases and J by 0 bases, with 6 bases of the junction left unmatched. The germline gives CDR1 MDHEN, CDR2 SYDVKM. In nucleotides, the CDR3 is TGTGCCAGCAGTTACAGGGGCAGGAGCTCCTACGAGCAGTACTTC. It specifies CASSYRGRSSYEQYF.

This sequence joins TRBV7-8 and TRBJ2-5, with unresolved D. There are 11 residues in the CDR3. Trimming left V 6 bases short and J 0 bases short, with 2 bases between. Germline-derived CDR1 and CDR2 are SGHVS and FQNEAQ. CDR3 in DNA: TGTGCCAGCAGGGACCAAGAGACCCAGTACTTC. The encoded protein is CASRDQETQYF.